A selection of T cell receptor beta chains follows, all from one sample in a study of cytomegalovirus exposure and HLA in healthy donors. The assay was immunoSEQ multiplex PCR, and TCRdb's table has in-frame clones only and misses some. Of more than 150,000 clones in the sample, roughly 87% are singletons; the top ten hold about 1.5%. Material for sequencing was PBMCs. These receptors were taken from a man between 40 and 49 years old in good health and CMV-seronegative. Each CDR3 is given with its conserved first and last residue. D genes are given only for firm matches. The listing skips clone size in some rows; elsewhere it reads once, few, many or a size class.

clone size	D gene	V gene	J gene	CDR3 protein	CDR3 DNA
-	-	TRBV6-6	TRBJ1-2	CASSYNTGPGYGYTF	TGTGCCAGCAGTTACAATACAGGGCCCGGCTATGGCTACACCTTC
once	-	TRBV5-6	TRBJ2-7	CASSVSFGVHEQYF	TGTGCCAGCAGCGTCTCATTCGGGGTCCACGAGCAGTACTTC
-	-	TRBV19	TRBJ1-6	CASSTHSTSSYNSPLHF	TGTGCCAGTAGTACCCACAGCACCAGCTCCTATAATTCACCCCTCCACTTT
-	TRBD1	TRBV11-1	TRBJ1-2	CASSLTGEGYGYTF	TGTGCCAGCAGCCTGACAGGGGAGGGCTATGGCTACACCTTC
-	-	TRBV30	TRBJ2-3	CAWSVDGVGGTDTQYF	TGTGCCTGGAGTGTAGATGGAGTTGGCGGCACAGATACGCAGTATTTT
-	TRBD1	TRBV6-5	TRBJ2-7	CASSRTGGSREQYF	TGTGCCAGCAGCAGGACAGGGGGAAGTCGAGAGCAGTACTTC
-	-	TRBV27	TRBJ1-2	CASRGQPPRYGYTF	TGTGCCAGCAGGGGACAACCGCCGAGGTATGGCTACACCTTC
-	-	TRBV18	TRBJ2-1	CASSPLPPRSTYNEQFF	TGTGCCAGCTCACCACTACCGCCCCGATCTACCTACAATGAGCAGTTCTTC
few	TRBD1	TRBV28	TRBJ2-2	CASRLQGTGELFF	TGTGCCAGCAGATTACAGGGGACCGGGGAGCTGTTTTTT
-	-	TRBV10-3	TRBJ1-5	CAIKAPDKYSNQPQHF	TGTGCCATCAAGGCACCGGACAAATATAGCAATCAGCCCCAGCATTTT
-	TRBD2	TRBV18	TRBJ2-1	CASSLQAGGSYNEQFF	TGTGCCAGCTCACTCCAAGCGGGAGGGTCCTACAATGAGCAGTTCTTC
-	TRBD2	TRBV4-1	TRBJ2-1	CASSQLPFLGLAGDEQFF	TGCGCCAGCAGCCAACTCCCCTTCCTGGGACTAGCGGGGGACGAGCAGTTCTTC
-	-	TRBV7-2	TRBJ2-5	CASSSLRETQYF	TGTGCCAGCAGCTCCCTCCGGGAGACCCAGTACTTC
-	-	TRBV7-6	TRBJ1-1	CASSLVGEAVTEAFF	TGTGCCAGCAGCTTAGTCGGGGAGGCGGTCACTGAAGCTTTCTTT
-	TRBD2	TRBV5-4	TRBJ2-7	CASSETSGNVEQYF	TGTGCCAGCAGCGAAACTAGCGGGAACGTCGAGCAGTACTTC
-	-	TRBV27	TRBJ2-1	CASRPRGADRYNEQFF	TGTGCCAGCAGGCCCCGGGGGGCGGACCGGTACAATGAGCAGTTCTTC
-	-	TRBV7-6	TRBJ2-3	CASSSQSDTQYF	TGTGCCAGCAGTTCTCAGTCGGATACGCAGTATTTT
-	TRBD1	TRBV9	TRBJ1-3	CASSVGTGTENTIYF	TGTGCCAGCAGCGTAGGGACAGGGACAGAAAACACCATATATTTT
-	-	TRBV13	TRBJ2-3	CASSYYRVQRGSTDTQYF	TGTGCCAGCAGCTACTACAGGGTTCAGCGGGGAAGCACAGATACGCAGTATTTT
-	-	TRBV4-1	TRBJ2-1	CASSQGGGATAPKFF	TGCGCCAGCAGCCAAGGAGGGGGGGCCACTGCCCCAAAGTTCTTC
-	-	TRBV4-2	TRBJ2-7	CASSQDLQGREQYF	TGTGCCAGCAGCCAAGACCTCCAGGGGCGCGAGCAGTACTTC
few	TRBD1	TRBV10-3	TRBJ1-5	CAICRGANQPQHF	TGTGCCATATGCAGGGGGGCGAATCAGCCCCAGCATTTT
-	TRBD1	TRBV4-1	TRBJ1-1	CASSQEVTGVNTEAFF	TGCGCCAGCAGCCAAGAGGTGACAGGGGTGAACACTGAAGCTTTCTTT
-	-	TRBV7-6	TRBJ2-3	CASSLAGRSTDTQYF	TGTGCCAGCAGCTTAGCGGGGCGGAGCACAGATACGCAGTATTTT
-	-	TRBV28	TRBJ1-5	CASRGWDQPQHF	TGTGCCAGCAGGGGCTGGGATCAGCCCCAGCATTTT
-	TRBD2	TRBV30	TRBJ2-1	CALRLAGGPVNEQFF	TGTGCCCTACGACTAGCGGGAGGGCCTGTGAATGAGCAGTTCTTC
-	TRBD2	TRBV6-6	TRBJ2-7	CASSYPSGRAYEQYF	TGTGCCAGCAGTTACCCTAGCGGGAGGGCCTACGAGCAGTACTTC
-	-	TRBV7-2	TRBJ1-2	CASSLDPGYGYTF	TGTGCCAGCAGCTTAGACCCGGGGTATGGCTACACCTTC
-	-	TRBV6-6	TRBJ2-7	CATSLTLYEQYF	TGTGCCACCTCGTTGACACTCTACGAGCAGTACTTC
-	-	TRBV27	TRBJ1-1	CASSLTQVIGKAEAFF	TGTGCCAGCAGTCTAACCCAGGTAATTGGTAAGGCTGAAGCTTTCTTT
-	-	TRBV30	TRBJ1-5	CAWSHTGKRNQPQHF	TGTGCCTGGAGTCATACAGGGAAACGCAATCAGCCCCAGCATTTT
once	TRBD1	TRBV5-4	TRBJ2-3	CASSPKNPGQGNTDTQYF	TGTGCCAGCAGCCCAAAGAATCCGGGACAGGGTAACACAGATACGCAGTATTTT
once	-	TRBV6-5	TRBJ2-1	CASSYGLAYNEQFF	TGTGCCAGCAGTTACGGCCTAGCCTACAATGAGCAGTTCTTC
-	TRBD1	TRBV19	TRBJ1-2	CASSTFRTGTGRGYTF	TGTGCCAGTAGCACTTTTCGAACCGGGACAGGGCGTGGCTACACCTTC
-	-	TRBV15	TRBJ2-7	CATSRGTGNYEQYF	TGTGCCACCAGCAGAGGCACAGGGAACTACGAGCAGTACTTC
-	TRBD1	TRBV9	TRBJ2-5	CASSERDRGRGETQYF	TGTGCCAGCAGCGAGAGGGACAGGGGGAGAGGGGAGACCCAGTACTTC
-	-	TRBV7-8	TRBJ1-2	CASSLEGRRSYGYTF	TGTGCCAGCAGCTTAGAGGGGCGGCGATCCTATGGCTACACCTTC